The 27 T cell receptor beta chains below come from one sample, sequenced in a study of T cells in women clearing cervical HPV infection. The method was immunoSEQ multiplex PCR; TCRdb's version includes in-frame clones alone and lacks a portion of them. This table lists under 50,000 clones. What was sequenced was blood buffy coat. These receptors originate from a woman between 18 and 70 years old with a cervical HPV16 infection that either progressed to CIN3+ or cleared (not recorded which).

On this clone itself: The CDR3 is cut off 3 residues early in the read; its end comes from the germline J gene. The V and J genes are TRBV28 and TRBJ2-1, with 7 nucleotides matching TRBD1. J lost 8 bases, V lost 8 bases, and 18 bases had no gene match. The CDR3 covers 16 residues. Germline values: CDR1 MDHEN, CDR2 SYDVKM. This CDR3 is CASRPSPSGGIDEQFF. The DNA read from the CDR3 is TGTGCCAGCCGCCCCTCTCCGTCAGGGGGTATCGATGAG.

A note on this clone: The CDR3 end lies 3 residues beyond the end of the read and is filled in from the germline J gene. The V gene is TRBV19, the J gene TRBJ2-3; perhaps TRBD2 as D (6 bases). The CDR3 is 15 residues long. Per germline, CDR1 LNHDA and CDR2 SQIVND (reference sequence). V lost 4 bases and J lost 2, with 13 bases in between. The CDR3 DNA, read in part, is TGTGCCAGTAGTACCTTAGCGGCCCTCACAGATACG. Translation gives CASSTLAALTDT. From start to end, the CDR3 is CASSTLAALTDTQYF.

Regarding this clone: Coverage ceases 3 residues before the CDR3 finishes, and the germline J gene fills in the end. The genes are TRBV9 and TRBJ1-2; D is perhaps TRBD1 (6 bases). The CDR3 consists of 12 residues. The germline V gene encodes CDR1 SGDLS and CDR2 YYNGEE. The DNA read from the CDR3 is TGTGCCAGCTGGGGGGGGCCAGTCGGC. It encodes CASWGGPVG. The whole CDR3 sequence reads CASWGGPVGYTF. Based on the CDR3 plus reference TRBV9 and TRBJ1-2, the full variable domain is DSGVTQTPKHLITATGQRVTLRCSPRSGDLSVYWYQQSLDQGLQFLIQYYNGEERAKGNILERFSAQQFPDLHSELNLSSLELGDSALYFCASWGGPVGYTFGSGTRLTVV.

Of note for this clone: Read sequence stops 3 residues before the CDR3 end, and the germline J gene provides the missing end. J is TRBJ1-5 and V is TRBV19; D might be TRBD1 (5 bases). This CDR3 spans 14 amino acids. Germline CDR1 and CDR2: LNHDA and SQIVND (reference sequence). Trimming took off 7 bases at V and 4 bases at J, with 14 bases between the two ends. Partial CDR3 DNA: TGTGCCAGTAATCGAGGGGAGGGGAATCAGCCC. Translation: CASNRGEGNQP. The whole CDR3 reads CASNRGEGNQPQHF. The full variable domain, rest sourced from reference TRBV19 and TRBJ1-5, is DGGITQSPKYLFRKEGQNVTLSCEQNLNHDAMYWYRQDPGQGLRLIYYSQIVNDFQKGDIAEGYSVSREKKESFPLTVTSAQKNPTAFYLCASNRGEGNQPQHFGDGTRLSIL.

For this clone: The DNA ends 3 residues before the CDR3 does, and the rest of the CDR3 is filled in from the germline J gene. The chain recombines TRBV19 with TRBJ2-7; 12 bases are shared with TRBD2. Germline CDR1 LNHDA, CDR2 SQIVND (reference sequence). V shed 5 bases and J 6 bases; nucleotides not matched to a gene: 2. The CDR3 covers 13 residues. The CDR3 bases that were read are TGTGCCAGTAGTTCTAGCGGGAGGGGCGAG. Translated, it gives CASSSSGRGE. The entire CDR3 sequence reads CASSSSGRGEQYF. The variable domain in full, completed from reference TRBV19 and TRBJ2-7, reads DGGITQSPKYLFRKEGQNVTLSCEQNLNHDAMYWYRQDPGQGLRLIYYSQIVNDFQKGDIAEGYSVSREKKESFPLTVTSAQKNPTAFYLCASSSSGRGEQYFGPGTRLTVT.

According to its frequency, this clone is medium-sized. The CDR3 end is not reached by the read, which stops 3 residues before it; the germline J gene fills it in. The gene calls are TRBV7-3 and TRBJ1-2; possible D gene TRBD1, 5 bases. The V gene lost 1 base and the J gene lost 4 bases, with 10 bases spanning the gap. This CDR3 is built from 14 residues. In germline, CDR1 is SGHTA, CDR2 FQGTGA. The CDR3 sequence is CASSLSGGVYGYTF. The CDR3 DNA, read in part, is TGTGCCAGCAGCTTAAGTGGGGGGGTCTATGGC.

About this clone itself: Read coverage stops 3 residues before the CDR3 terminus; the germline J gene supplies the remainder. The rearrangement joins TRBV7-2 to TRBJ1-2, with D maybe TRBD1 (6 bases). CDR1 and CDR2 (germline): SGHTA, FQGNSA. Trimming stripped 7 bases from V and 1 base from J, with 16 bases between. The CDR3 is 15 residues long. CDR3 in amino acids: CASTPRGRGNYGYTF. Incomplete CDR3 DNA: TGTGCCAGCACCCCTAGGGGCAGGGGTAACTATGGC.

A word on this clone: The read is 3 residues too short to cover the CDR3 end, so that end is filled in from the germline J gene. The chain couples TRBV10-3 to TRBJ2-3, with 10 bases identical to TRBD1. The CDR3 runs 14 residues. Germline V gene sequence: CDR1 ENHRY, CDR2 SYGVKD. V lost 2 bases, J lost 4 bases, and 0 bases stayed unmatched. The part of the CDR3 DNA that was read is TGTGCCATCAGTGAGGGACAGGGGGCAGATACG. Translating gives CAISEGQGADT. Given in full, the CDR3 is CAISEGQGADTQYF.

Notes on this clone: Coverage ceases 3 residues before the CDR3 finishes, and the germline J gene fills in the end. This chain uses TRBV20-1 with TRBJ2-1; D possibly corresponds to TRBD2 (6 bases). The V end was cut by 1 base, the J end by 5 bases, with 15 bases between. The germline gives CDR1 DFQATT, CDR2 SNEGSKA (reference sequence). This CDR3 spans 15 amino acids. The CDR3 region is CSARVRGSSNNEQFF. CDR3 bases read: TGCAGTGCTAGAGTCCGGGGGTCATCTAACAATGAG.

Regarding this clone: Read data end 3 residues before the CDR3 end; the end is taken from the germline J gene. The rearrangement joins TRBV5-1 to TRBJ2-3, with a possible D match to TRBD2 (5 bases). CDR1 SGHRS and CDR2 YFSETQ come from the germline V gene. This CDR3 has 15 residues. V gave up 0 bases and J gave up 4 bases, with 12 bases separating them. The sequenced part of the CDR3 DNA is TGCGCCAGCAGCTTGGGGTCAAGCGGCGCAGATACG. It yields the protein CASSLGSSGADT. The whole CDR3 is CASSLGSSGADTQYF.

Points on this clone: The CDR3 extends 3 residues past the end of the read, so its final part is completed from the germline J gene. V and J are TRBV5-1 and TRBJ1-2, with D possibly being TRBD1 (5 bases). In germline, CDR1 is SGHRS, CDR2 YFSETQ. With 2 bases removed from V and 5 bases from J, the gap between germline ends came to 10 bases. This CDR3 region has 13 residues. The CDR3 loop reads CASSLQEAYGYTF. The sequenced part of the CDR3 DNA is TGCGCCAGCAGCTTACAGGAGGCGTATGGC.

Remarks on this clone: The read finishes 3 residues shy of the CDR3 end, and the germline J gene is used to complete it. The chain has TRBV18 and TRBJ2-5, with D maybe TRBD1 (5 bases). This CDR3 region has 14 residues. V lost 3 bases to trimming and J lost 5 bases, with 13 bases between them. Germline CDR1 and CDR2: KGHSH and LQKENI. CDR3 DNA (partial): TGTGCCAGCTCACCCGACAGCCCATTCGAGACC. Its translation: CASSPDSPFET. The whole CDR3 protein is CASSPDSPFETQYF.

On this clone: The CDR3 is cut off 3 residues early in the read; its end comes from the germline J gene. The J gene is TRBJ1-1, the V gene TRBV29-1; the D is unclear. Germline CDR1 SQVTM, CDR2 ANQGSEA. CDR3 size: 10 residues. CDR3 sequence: CSVEDMEAFF. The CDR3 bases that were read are TGCAGCGTTGAAGACATGGAA.

The DNA read from the CDR3 is TGTGCCAGCAGCGTAGACCCCGGCGGGGGGGGCAATGAG. It is translated as CASSVDPGGGGNE. The entire CDR3 is CASSVDPGGGGNEQFF. The V and J genes are TRBV9 and TRBJ2-1; TRBD2 matches 9 bases. The read halts 3 residues ahead of the CDR3 end, with the missing end drawn from the germline J gene. This CDR3 spans 16 amino acids. Germline CDR1 and CDR2: SGDLS and YYNGEE. V shed 0 bases and J 6 bases; nucleotides not matched to a gene: 7.

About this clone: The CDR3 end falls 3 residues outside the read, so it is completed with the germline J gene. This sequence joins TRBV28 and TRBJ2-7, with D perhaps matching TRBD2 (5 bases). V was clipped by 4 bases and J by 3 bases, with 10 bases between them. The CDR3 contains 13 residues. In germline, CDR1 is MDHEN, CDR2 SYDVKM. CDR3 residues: CASSSGLNYEQYF. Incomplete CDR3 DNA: TGTGCCAGCAGTTCCGGACTCAACTACGAG.

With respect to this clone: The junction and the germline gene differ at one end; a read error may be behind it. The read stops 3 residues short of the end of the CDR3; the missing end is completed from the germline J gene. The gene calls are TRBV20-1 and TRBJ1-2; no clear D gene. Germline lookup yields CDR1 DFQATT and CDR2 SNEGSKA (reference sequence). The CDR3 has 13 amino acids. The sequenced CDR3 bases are TGCAGTGCTGAAGAAATAACTAACTATGTC. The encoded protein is CSAEEITNYV. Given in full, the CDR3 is CSAEEITNYVYTF.

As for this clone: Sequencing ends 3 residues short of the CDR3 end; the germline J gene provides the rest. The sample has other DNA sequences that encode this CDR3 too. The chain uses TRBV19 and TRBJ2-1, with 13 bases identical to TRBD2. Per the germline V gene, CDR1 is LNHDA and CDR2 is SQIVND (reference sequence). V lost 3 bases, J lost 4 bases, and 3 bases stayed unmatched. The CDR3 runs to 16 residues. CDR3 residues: CASSIGGLAGYNEQFF. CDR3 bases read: TGTGCCAGTAGTATCGGGGGACTAGCGGGGTACAATGAG.

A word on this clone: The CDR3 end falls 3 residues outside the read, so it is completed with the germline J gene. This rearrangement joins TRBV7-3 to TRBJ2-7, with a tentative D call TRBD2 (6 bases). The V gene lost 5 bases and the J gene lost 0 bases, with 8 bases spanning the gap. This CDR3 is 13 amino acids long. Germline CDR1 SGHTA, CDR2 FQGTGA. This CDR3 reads CASSQTSSYEQYF. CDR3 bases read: TGTGCCAGCAGCCAGACTAGCTCCTACGAG.

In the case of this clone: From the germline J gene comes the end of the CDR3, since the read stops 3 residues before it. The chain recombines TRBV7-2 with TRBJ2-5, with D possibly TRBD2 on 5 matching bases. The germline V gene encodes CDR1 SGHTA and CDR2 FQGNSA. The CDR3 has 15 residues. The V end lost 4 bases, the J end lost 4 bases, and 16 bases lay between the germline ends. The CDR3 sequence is CASSYPSTGIETQYF. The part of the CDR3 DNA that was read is TGTGCCAGCAGCTACCCCTCGACGGGGATAGAGACC.

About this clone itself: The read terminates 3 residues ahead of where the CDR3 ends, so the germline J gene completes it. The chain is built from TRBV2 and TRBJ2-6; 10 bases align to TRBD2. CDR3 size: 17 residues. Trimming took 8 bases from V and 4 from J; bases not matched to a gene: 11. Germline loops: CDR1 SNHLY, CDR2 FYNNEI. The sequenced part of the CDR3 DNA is TGTGCCAGCCGTAGGCTAGCGGGAGTTAGGGGGGCCAACGTC. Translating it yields CASRRLAGVRGANV. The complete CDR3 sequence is CASRRLAGVRGANVLTF. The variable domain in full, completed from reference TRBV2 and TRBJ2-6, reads EPEVTQTPSHQVTQMGQEVILRCVPISNHLYFYWYRQILGQKVEFLVSFYNNEISEKSEIFDDQFSVERPDGSNFTLKIRSTKLEDSAMYFCASRRLAGVRGANVLTFGAGSRLTVL.

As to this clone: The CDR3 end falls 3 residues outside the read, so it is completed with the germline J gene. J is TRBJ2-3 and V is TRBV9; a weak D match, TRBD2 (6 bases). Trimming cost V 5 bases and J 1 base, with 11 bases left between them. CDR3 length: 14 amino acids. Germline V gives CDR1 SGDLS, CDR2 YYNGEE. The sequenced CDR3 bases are TGTGCCAGCAGTGCAGGCGGGGGCACAGATACG. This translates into CASSAGGGTDT. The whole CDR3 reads CASSAGGGTDTQYF.

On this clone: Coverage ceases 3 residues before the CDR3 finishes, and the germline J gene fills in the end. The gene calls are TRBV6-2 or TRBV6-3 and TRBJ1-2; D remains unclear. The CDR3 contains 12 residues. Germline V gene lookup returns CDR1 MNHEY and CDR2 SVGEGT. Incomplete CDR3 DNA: TGTGCCAGCAGTTACGAAAGAAACATC. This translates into CASSYERNI. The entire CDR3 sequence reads CASSYERNIYTF.

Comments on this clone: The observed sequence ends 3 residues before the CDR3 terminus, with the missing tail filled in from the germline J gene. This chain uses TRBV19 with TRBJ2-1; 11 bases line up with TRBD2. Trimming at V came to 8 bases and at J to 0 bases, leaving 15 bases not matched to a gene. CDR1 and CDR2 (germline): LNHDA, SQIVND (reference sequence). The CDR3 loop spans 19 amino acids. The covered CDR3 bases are TGTGCCAGTGGACCGATAGCGGGAGGGCATAAAAGCTCCTACAATGAG. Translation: CASGPIAGGHKSSYNE. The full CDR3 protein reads CASGPIAGGHKSSYNEQFF.

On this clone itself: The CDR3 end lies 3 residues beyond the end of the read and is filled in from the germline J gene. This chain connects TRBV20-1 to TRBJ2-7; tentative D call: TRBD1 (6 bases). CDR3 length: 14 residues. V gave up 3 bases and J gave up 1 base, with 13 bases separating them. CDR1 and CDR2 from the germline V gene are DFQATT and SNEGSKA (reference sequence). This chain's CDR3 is CSARGVGASYEQYF. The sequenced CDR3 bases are TGCAGTGCTAGGGGTGTGGGGGCGTCCTACGAG.

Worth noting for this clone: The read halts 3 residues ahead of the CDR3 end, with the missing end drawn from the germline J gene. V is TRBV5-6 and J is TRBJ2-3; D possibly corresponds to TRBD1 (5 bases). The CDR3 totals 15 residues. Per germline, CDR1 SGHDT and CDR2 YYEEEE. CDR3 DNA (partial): TGTGCCAGCAGCTCCACGAGTCAGGGCGAAGAGACG. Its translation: CASSSTSQGEET. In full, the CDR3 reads CASSSTSQGEETQYF.

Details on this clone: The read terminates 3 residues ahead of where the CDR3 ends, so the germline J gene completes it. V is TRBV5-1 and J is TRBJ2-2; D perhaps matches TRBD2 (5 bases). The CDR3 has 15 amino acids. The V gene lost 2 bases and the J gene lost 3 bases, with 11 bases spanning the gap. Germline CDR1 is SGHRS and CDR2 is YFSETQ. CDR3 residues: CASSLRGPDTGELFF. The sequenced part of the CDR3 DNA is TGCGCCAGCAGCTTAAGAGGGCCGGACACCGGGGAG.

The CDR3 loop reads CASSLGGLREQYF. The sequenced part of the CDR3 DNA is TGTGCCAGCAGCTTGGGGGGGCTCCGCGAG. The J gene is TRBJ2-7, the V gene TRBV13, with D perhaps TRBD2 (7 bases). The read gets to within 3 residues of the CDR3 end, and the germline J gene fills in the rest. Germline lookup yields CDR1 PRHDT and CDR2 FYEKMQ (reference sequence). V shed 3 bases and J shed 6 bases, with 12 bases lying between them. The CDR3 is 13 amino acids.